This T cell receptor beta chain stems from a study of T cell responses to AZD1222 COVID-19 vaccine. Findings of the study overall: CD4 TCRs linked to vaccination spanned spike, dominating at 160-218 and 743-854.

On this clone: The antigen remains undetermined.

V lost 2 bases, J lost 3 bases, and 8 bases lay in between. CDR3 size: 14 residues. From germline, CDR1 is SGHTA and CDR2 FQGTGA. Sequencing used immunoSEQ multiplex PCR; TCRdb keeps in-frame clones, though not all of them. Here the sample spans around 95,000 clones, 80% to 95% being singletons. The source of this sequence is an adult in good health. The rearrangement links TRBV7-3 to TRBJ2-1; D is ambiguous. Source: peripheral blood, taken on day 0 of AZD1222 vaccination. DNA of the CDR3: TGTGCCAGCAGCTTAGGCGGAAACTACAATGAGCAGTTCTTC. Translation gives CASSLGGNYNEQFF.